This T cell receptor beta chain comes out of a study of cytomegalovirus exposure and HLA in healthy donors. General observations from the study: For most subjects, TCR beta sequences were reported to predict HLA-A and HLA-B alleles with accuracy.

Concerning this clone itself: Antigen unknown.

V lost 4 bases to trimming and J lost 8 bases, with 8 bases between them. The CDR3 runs to 11 residues. Germline CDR1 and CDR2: SNHLY and FYNNEI. Vbeta (60) and Jbeta (13) primers were used in the PCR. Profiled with immunoSEQ multiplex PCR; TCRdb holds only in-frame clones, not every one. The sample carries 150,000 to 200,000 clones, 70% to 75% recorded once. The sequence was obtained from a man younger than 35 in good health and CMV-seropositive. The material sequenced was PBMCs. The chain joins TRBV2 to TRBJ1-2; D is unresolved. CDR3 in amino acids: CASSVSGGYTF. The CDR3 coding sequence is TGTGCCAGCAGTGTGAGCGGCGGCTACACCTTC.